This passage covers 29 T cell receptor beta chains from one sample sequenced in a study of radiation and T cells in renal cell carcinoma. Time point here: baseline pretreatment blood. Treatment reported: 15 Gy SBRT to primary tumor, nephrectomy 4 weeks later. Some clones are missing from TCRdb's copy, which holds only in-frame ones; the method was immunoSEQ multiplex PCR. Of more than 140,000 clones listed, approximately 87% were seen once; the top ten hold approximately 20%. The sequencing used blood, collected from a patient whose treatment included radiotherapy and nephrectomy. The receptors derive from a woman aged 45-60 years with renal cell carcinoma.

The chain combines TRBV9 with TRBJ1-4, with D possibly TRBD1 on 5 matching bases. Germline values: CDR1 SGDLS, CDR2 YYNGEE. V lost 4 bases, J lost 3 bases, and 19 bases lay in between. The CDR3 is 17 residues long. DNA for the CDR3: TGTGCCAGCAGCCAATGGGACGGAGGATCGCCTAATGAAAAACTGTTTTTT. Amino acids: CASSQWDGGSPNEKLFF.

The rearrangement links TRBV4-1 to TRBJ1-2; D remains unclear. Trimming shortened V by 1 base and J by 2 bases, and 5 bases separated the two germline ends. This CDR3 has 13 residues. Looked up from germline, CDR1 is MGHRA and CDR2 is YSYEKL. CDR3 sequence (DNA): TGCGCCAGCAGCCAAGCCGGGAACTATGGCTACACCTTC. Translated, it gives CASSQAGNYGYTF.

CDR3 sequence reads: CASRVDGDEAFF. CDR3 nucleotide sequence: TGTGCCAGCAGAGTGGACGGAGATGAAGCTTTCTTT. The V gene is TRBV2, the J gene TRBJ1-1; D unresolved. The V gene's germline CDR1 is SNHLY and CDR2 FYNNEI. The V end was cut by 6 bases, the J end by 7 bases, with 12 bases between. This CDR3 spans 12 amino acids.

The gene calls are TRBV28 and TRBJ1-3; D remains unclear. CDR1 is MDHEN, CDR2 SYDVKM, per germline. This CDR3 comprises 15 residues. Trimming pared 1 base from V and 0 bases from J, leaving 7 bases between. The DNA of the CDR3 is TGTGCCAGCAGTTTATACGTCGACTCTGGAAACACCATATATTTT. It is translated as CASSLYVDSGNTIYF.

This clone was seen a handful of times. The chain combines TRBV5-1 with TRBJ2-7, with D uncertain. This CDR3 region has 14 residues. Germline V gene data show CDR1 as SGHRS and CDR2 as YFSETQ. The germline V and J ends were trimmed by 0 bases and 2 bases, with 9 bases remaining between them. DNA of the CDR3: TGCGCCAGCAGCTTGGGTCCTGAAACCTACGAGCAGTACTTC. Translating gives CASSLGPETYEQYF.

The chain couples TRBV11-3 to TRBJ2-1; TRBD2 matches 12 bases. This CDR3 contains 16 residues. The V and J ends lost 4 bases and 3 bases, in that order; junction bases with no gene match: 4. Germline loops: CDR1 SGHNT, CDR2 YENEEA. The CDR3 region is CASSSKTSGSYNEQFF. CDR3 sequence (DNA): TGTGCCAGCAGCTCCAAGACTAGCGGGAGCTACAATGAGCAGTTCTTC.

V usage is TRBV10-3 and J usage is TRBJ2-7; 10 nucleotides agree with TRBD1. Trimming cost V 0 bases and J 5 bases; bases outside gene matches: 7. CDR1 is ENHRY, CDR2 SYGVKD, per germline. The CDR3 has 16 amino acids. CDR3 region: CAISESSTGGPDEQYF. The CDR3 DNA follows: TGTGCCATCAGTGAGTCCTCGACAGGGGGCCCGGACGAGCAGTACTTC.

This chain connects TRBV5-1 to TRBJ1-1; D possibly corresponds to TRBD1 (6 bases). The germline V gene encodes CDR1 SGHRS and CDR2 YFSETQ. V was cut by 0 bases and J by 1 base, with 10 bases left in between. The CDR3 loop spans 15 amino acids. This CDR3 is CASSLETGENTEAFF. The CDR3 region has the DNA TGCGCCAGCAGCTTGGAGACAGGAGAGAACACTGAAGCTTTCTTT.

This clone was counted once. The gene calls are TRBV5-1 and TRBJ2-3, with TRBD1 identical over 9 bases. Germline CDR1 reads SGHRS; CDR2 reads YFSETQ. The CDR3 has 16 residues. With V trimmed by 1 base and J by 0 bases, 3 bases remained unmatched. The CDR3 protein is CASSLYGTGSTDTQYF. The DNA for the CDR3 is TGCGCCAGCAGCTTGTATGGGACAGGGAGCACAGATACGCAGTATTTT. Looking up the rest from reference TRBV5-1 and TRBJ2-3 gives the full variable domain: KAGVTQTPRYLIKTRGQQVTLSCSPISGHRSVSWYQQTPGQGLQFLFEYFSETQRNKGNFPGRFSGRQFSNSRSEMNVSTLELGDSALYLCASSLYGTGSTDTQYFGPGTRLTVL.

A note on this clone: The sample contains more than one DNA sequence encoding this CDR3. The CDR3 DNA follows: TGCGCCAGCAGCTTGGGCAGGGGTATGAACACTGAAGCTTTCTTT. Translating gives CASSLGRGMNTEAFF. The gene calls are TRBV5-1 and TRBJ1-1, with D possibly being TRBD1 (6 bases). The germline V gene encodes CDR1 SGHRS and CDR2 YFSETQ. The ends were cut back, 0 bases at V and 0 bases at J, with 9 bases in the middle. CDR3 length equals 15 residues.

The chain employs TRBV2 and TRBJ2-7; 7 bases are shared with TRBD1. The germline V gene has CDR1 SNHLY and CDR2 FYNNEI. Trimming at V came to 3 bases and at J to 2 bases, leaving 4 bases not matched to a gene. The CDR3 consists of 14 residues. The CDR3 spells CASSDSQGTYEQYF. The CDR3 coding sequence is TGTGCCAGCAGTGATTCACAGGGGACCTACGAGCAGTACTTC.

The chain combines TRBV7-2 with TRBJ2-1; no reliable D call. Germline lookup yields CDR1 SGHTA and CDR2 FQGNSA. The CDR3 covers 13 residues. V lost 7 bases to trimming and J lost 1 base, with 8 bases between them. The CDR3 DNA reads TGTGCCAGCACTGGTGGGTCCTACAATGAGCAGTTCTTC. It encodes CASTGGSYNEQFF.

This clone was seen just once. The V call is TRBV27, the J call TRBJ1-6; 9 bases fit TRBD1. V gave up 4 bases and J gave up 0 bases; unmatched junction bases: 13. The CDR3 sequence is 20 residues long. Per germline, CDR1 MNHEY and CDR2 SMNVEV (reference sequence). The CDR3 DNA is TGTGCCAGCAGTTCGTACAGGGGGCGCAGTTACTTCTCCTATAATTCACCCCTCCACTTT. It specifies CASSSYRGRSYFSYNSPLHF.

The rearrangement links TRBV7-2 to TRBJ2-5; TRBD2 matches 9 bases. The CDR3 has 15 amino acids. CDR1 and CDR2 (germline): SGHTA, FQGNSA. Unmatched junction bases numbered 5, after V lost 1 base and J lost 5 bases. Written as DNA, the CDR3 is TGTGCCAGCAGCTTAGTGGCGGGAGGGGGTGAGACCCAGTACTTC. Protein: CASSLVAGGGETQYF.

This clone was detected only a few times. The V and J genes are TRBV5-1 and TRBJ2-2; 8 nucleotides agree with TRBD2. V shed 0 bases, J shed 4 bases, and the junction held 5 bases outside the gene matches. This CDR3 has 16 residues. Per the germline V gene, CDR1 is SGHRS and CDR2 is YFSETQ. The DNA for the CDR3 is TGCGCCAGCAGCTTGGGAAGCGGGGGAACCACCGGGGAGCTGTTTTTT. Its translation: CASSLGSGGTTGELFF.

V usage is TRBV5-5 and J usage is TRBJ1-1; no definite D call. V shed 2 bases and J shed 11 bases, with 16 bases lying between them. CDR1 and CDR2 from the germline V gene are SGHKS and YYEKEE (reference sequence). The CDR3 loop spans 13 amino acids. In DNA, the CDR3 is TGTGCCAGCAGCTTAGAGGGTTTGGTCGTCGCTTTCTTT. This gives the protein CASSLEGLVVAFF.

The chain recombines TRBV5-4 with TRBJ2-1; TRBD2 is a possible D gene (7 bases). The germline V gene encodes CDR1 SGHNT and CDR2 YYREEE (reference sequence). V was trimmed by 1 base and J by 4 bases, leaving 9 bases between them. The CDR3 consists of 14 residues. CDR3 sequence (DNA): TGTGCCAGCAGCTTGCGGGGGGCGTACAATGAGCAGTTCTTC. Amino acid sequence: CASSLRGAYNEQFF.

The chain couples TRBV18 to TRBJ1-5; tentatively, D is TRBD1 (5 bases). Germline CDR1 reads KGHSH; CDR2 reads LQKENI. The V end was cut by 2 bases, the J end by 0 bases, with 11 bases between. This CDR3 region has 16 residues. The CDR3 here is CASSPGTEYSNQPQHF. CDR3 DNA sequence: TGTGCCAGCTCACCAGGGACGGAGTATAGCAATCAGCCCCAGCATTTT.

The chain couples TRBV4-3 to TRBJ1-4; 8 bases map to TRBD1. From germline, CDR1 is LGHNA and CDR2 YSLEER. There are 13 residues in the CDR3. With 4 bases clipped from V and 6 bases from J, the junction kept 1 base outside the gene matches. The CDR3 DNA is TGCGCCAGCAGCCCGGACAGGGATGAAAAACTGTTTTTT. Encoded protein: CASSPDRDEKLFF.

The chain has TRBV5-6 and TRBJ1-2; 11 positions match TRBD1. The CDR3 has 19 amino acids. CDR1 SGHDT and CDR2 YYEEEE come from the germline V gene. After removal of 2 bases from V and 4 bases from J, the junction contained 16 bases not matched to a gene. In DNA form, the CDR3 reads TGTGCCAGCAGCTTTGATCCCGGTTTGGACAGGGGGCTTGTCTATGGCTACACCTTC. Encoded protein: CASSFDPGLDRGLVYGYTF.

The rearrangement joins TRBV7-2 to TRBJ1-6; D is perhaps TRBD1 (5 bases). Germline V gene data show CDR1 as SGHTA and CDR2 as FQGNSA. The CDR3 runs 15 residues. V lost 1 base, J lost 9 bases, and 13 bases lay in between. CDR3 region: CASSLDRIRSSPLHF. DNA for the CDR3: TGTGCCAGCAGCTTAGACAGGATAAGGAGTTCACCCCTCCACTTT.

The chain is built from TRBV27 and TRBJ1-2; D gene ambiguous. The V end lost 2 bases, the J end lost 5 bases, and 3 bases lay between the germline ends. This CDR3 has 11 amino acids. CDR1 and CDR2 from the germline V gene are MNHEY and SMNVEV (reference sequence). The CDR3 bases are TGTGCCAGCAGTTTACGGTATGGCTACACCTTC. It translates to CASSLRYGYTF.

The chain employs TRBV5-1 and TRBJ2-7; the match to TRBD2 covers 9 bases. V shed 0 bases, J shed 1 base, and the junction held 2 bases outside the gene matches. Germline loops: CDR1 SGHRS, CDR2 YFSETQ. The CDR3 contains 15 residues. As DNA, the CDR3 is TGCGCCAGCAGCTTGGTTAGCGGGAGATCCTACGAGCAGTACTTC. Translating it yields CASSLVSGRSYEQYF. Supplemented by reference TRBV5-1 and TRBJ2-7, the full variable domain reads KAGVTQTPRYLIKTRGQQVTLSCSPISGHRSVSWYQQTPGQGLQFLFEYFSETQRNKGNFPGRFSGRQFSNSRSEMNVSTLELGDSALYLCASSLVSGRSYEQYFGPGTRLTVT.

The chain uses TRBV7-6 and TRBJ1-1; TRBD1 matches at 8 bases. From germline, CDR1 is SGHVS and CDR2 FNYEAQ. V was pared by 5 bases and J by 7 bases, with 9 bases of the junction left unmatched. This CDR3 has 14 amino acids. CDR3 bases: TGTGCCAGCAGCCCCCGCAGGGGGCTAGGTGAAGCTTTCTTT. Protein: CASSPRRGLGEAFF.

The chain carries TRBV6-5 and TRBJ1-2; D possibly corresponds to TRBD1 (5 bases). The V and J ends lost 1 base and 8 bases respectively, with 20 bases between them. CDR3 size: 16 residues. The germline CDR1 and CDR2 sequences are MNHEY and SVGAGI. In DNA form, the CDR3 reads TGTGCCAGCAGTTACTTATGGTTAGGGACCGGAGCAGGCTACACCTTC. Amino acid sequence: CASSYLWLGTGAGYTF.

The CDR3 DNA reads as TGTGCCAGCAGCTATGGACAGTTACTAGCCAAAAACATTCAGTACTTC. Residues: CASSYGQLLAKNIQYF. The chain links TRBV5-8 to TRBJ2-4, with D possibly TRBD1 on 6 matching bases. V dropped 3 bases and J dropped 0 bases, with 13 bases sitting between them. The CDR3 has 16 residues. Looked up from germline, CDR1 is SGHTS and CDR2 is YDEGEE. The entire variable domain, with the rest obtained from reference TRBV5-8 and TRBJ2-4, is as follows: EAGVTQSPTHLIKTRGQQATLRCSPISGHTSVYWYQQALGLGLQFLLWYDEGEERNRGNFPPRFSGRQFPNYSSELNVNALELEDSALYLCASSYGQLLAKNIQYFGAGTRLSVL.

The rearrangement links TRBV5-1 to TRBJ2-7; D is unclear. There are 16 residues in the CDR3. Per the germline V gene, CDR1 is SGHRS and CDR2 is YFSETQ. Trimming cost V 0 bases and J 0 bases, with 13 bases left between them. CDR3 sequence (DNA): TGCGCCAGCAGCTTGGCTTCTAGAGCGCGCTCCTACGAGCAGTACTTC. This sequence encodes CASSLASRARSYEQYF.

This chain uses TRBV9 with TRBJ2-3; the D gene is possibly TRBD2 (8 bases). Trimming stripped 3 bases from V and 1 base from J, with 15 bases between. Germline CDR1 reads SGDLS; CDR2 reads YYNGEE. The CDR3 covers 16 residues. The CDR3 sequence is CASSAGLGQGTDTQYF. In DNA form, the CDR3 reads TGTGCCAGCAGCGCGGGACTAGGACAGGGCACAGATACGCAGTATTTT.

In its sample, this clone was seen a few times. The chain carries TRBV4-3 and TRBJ2-7; D may be TRBD1 (5 bases). CDR3 length: 15 residues. With 0 bases removed from V and 3 bases from J, the gap between germline ends came to 12 bases. CDR1 is LGHNA and CDR2 is YSLEER in the germline V gene. The CDR3 sequence: CASSQDSGRNYEQYF. Here the CDR3 DNA reads TGCGCCAGCAGCCAAGACTCAGGGCGGAACTACGAGCAGTACTTC.